This T cell receptor beta chain was retrieved from a study of blood T cell repertoires in COVID-19. In the study overall: COVID-19 samples, acute and convalescent, were from the United States, Italy and Spain. T cells, B-cell-depleted T cells, or PBMCs provided the cDNA or gDNA that served as material.

Original handling: Amplifying reference gene primers gave estimates of nucleated cell counts. Profiling relied on immunoSEQ multiplex PCR, and the TCRdb table lists in-frame clones only, not all of them. V and J calls and clone size are as listed in that table; D and trimming were resolved from the DNA. The sample has roughly 61,000 clones, around 67% seen once. The clonotype was recovered from a woman between 65 and 79 years old with acute or convalescent COVID-19. Sequencing was performed on peripheral blood.

CDR3 nucleotides: TGTGCCAGCAGCGCCGACAGCCCTTCGTACAATGAGCAGTTCTTC. Translation: CASSADSPSYNEQFF. V is TRBV9 and J is TRBJ2-1, with a possible D match to TRBD1 (5 bases). From germline, CDR1 is SGDLS and CDR2 YYNGEE. Trimming left V 3 bases short and J 4 bases short, with 14 bases between. CDR3 length equals 15 residues.